The subject of this entry is one T cell receptor beta chain. This clone appeared once. Which antigen it targets is not known. No much larger clonotype is one base removed from it; base qualities were not supplied. Reading from cysteine to phenylalanine, the CDR3 counts 15 amino acids. Solely the CDR3 DNA is kept, with 45 bases framed from the first base. The germline V gene (reference sequence) supplies CDR1 LGHDT and CDR2 YNNKEL. Relative to germline, V is 0 bases shorter and J is 5 bases shorter, with 11 bases between their ends. This sample was taken from a study of blood T cell repertoires in COVID-19 (dated by TCRdb to the early 2020s). Describing the broader study: The collaborator samples originated in the United States, Italy and Spain and spanned the acute and convalescent phases of COVID-19. The prospective study material was composed of cDNA or gDNA derived from T cells, B-cell-depleted T cells, or PBMCs. Deeply sampled blood TCRbeta repertoires from subjects exposed to, actively infected with, or recovered from COVID-19 were included in the dataset. A freely available public database, intended as a resource for researchers studying the immune response to SARS-CoV-2, is where the repertoires were released. Samples were obtained from the ongoing ImmuneRACE study (first 160 participants) and from 1,254 subjects provided by 6 global collaborators. A de-identified subject ID, COVID-19 status, age in years and sex were almost always included in the sample metadata. HLA class I and class II types, where available, came from metadata supplied by the sample provider rather than from assay-based typing.

TCRbeta CDR3 regions were amplified from genomic DNA by means of the immunoSEQ Assay, a bias-controlled multiplex PCR. Turning to the authors' computational methods: The number of nucleated cells in each sample was estimated by amplification of reference gene primers within the assay. To quantify the absolute abundance of each unique TCRbeta CDR3 rearrangement, sequence reads were collapsed and filtered. For each sample, productive Simpson clonality was calculated as the square root of Simpson's diversity index across productive rearrangements. Sourced from immuneACCESS, this table was stored by TCRdb with only in-frame sequences that have V and J called. A share of the clones is absent; for the studies checked, an unresolved V gene accounts for under half, and the remainder has no known explanation. That table furnishes V, J and clone size, whereas the DNA furnished D and trimming. Recorded for this sample are around 140,000 clones; over 80% of them occurred a single time. The ten largest clones represent less than 2.5% of the sample.

The research as a whole found: How much clinical and demographic metadata was included differed by source and by participant, and the metadata was provided uncurated.

Whole blood was collected in K2EDTA tubes by collaborating institutions according to the institutions' own protocols. For TCRbeta analysis, collaborators shipped samples in one of three forms: frozen whole blood, isolated PBMCs, or DNA extracted from either of those sample types. Sequencing was performed on peripheral blood. The V gene is TRBV3-1 (or the pseudogene TRBV3-2) and the J gene is TRBJ1-5; the D gene cannot be named for sure. This TCR was recovered from a man aged 50 to 59 with active COVID-19. The DNA sequence is as follows: TGTGCCAGCAGCCAAGACATTACGAGAGATCAGCCCCAGCATTTT. This translates into CASSQDITRDQPQHF.